A single sample is the source of the 30 T cell receptor beta chains below, sequenced in a study of cytomegalovirus exposure and HLA in healthy donors. The PCR employed 60 Vbeta primers together with 13 Jbeta primers. Libraries were prepared by immunoSEQ multiplex PCR; TCRdb keeps only in-frame clonotypes and omits some of them. The table has approximately 24,000 clones, approximately 70% seen once; the top ten hold 4% to 4.5%. Sequencing was performed on PBMCs. These receptors all stem from a woman between 45 and 65 years old in good health and CMV-seronegative.

The chain recombines TRBV6-5 with TRBJ2-1; 10 bases line up with TRBD2. Germline V gene sequence: CDR1 MNHEY, CDR2 SVGAGI. The junction had 4 bases not matched to a gene; V was cut back by 4 bases and J by 10 bases. This CDR3 has 13 residues. In DNA form, the CDR3 reads TGTGCCAGCAGTTCCAGCGGGAGGGCCGAGCAGTTCTTC. Residues: CASSSSGRAEQFF.

The rearrangement links TRBV15 to TRBJ2-6; 8 nucleotides align to TRBD1. This CDR3 has 15 residues. From germline, CDR1 is LNHNV and CDR2 YYDKDF (reference sequence). V lost 5 bases to trimming and J lost 2 bases; unmatched junction nucleotides: 2. CDR3 coding DNA: TGTGCCACCAGCTCAGGGGGCCCTGGGGCCAACGTCCTGACTTTC. Its protein is CATSSGGPGANVLTF.

This clone was counted once. The chain uses TRBV5-4 and TRBJ2-5, with a possible D match to TRBD1 (5 bases). In germline, CDR1 is SGHNT, CDR2 YYREEE (reference sequence). The CDR3 runs to 15 residues. V was pared by 4 bases and J by 5 bases, with 18 bases between. CDR3 sequence: CASSPDQGRVETQYF. In DNA, the CDR3 is TGTGCCAGCAGCCCCGACCAGGGAAGGGTGGAGACCCAGTACTTC.

This sequence joins TRBV6-1 and TRBJ1-1; D is perhaps TRBD1 (6 bases). This CDR3 spans 14 amino acids. Germline lookup yields CDR1 MNHNS and CDR2 SASEGT. V was trimmed by 5 bases and J by 1 base, leaving 11 bases between them. Here the CDR3 reads CASSLDRSNTEAFF. The CDR3 nucleotides are TGTGCCAGCAGTCTCGACAGGTCGAACACTGAAGCTTTCTTT.

The rearrangement joins TRBV5-4 to TRBJ2-2; tentatively, D is TRBD1 (5 bases). Germline V gene sequence: CDR1 SGHNT, CDR2 YYREEE (reference sequence). V lost 3 bases, J lost 0 bases, and 12 bases lay in between. The CDR3 runs 16 residues. The CDR3: CASSSRDSPNTGELFF. CDR3 in DNA: TGTGCCAGCAGCTCACGCGACAGCCCGAACACCGGGGAGCTGTTTTTT. Supplemented by reference TRBV5-4 and TRBJ2-2, the full variable domain reads ETGVTQSPTHLIKTRGQQVTLRCSSQSGHNTVSWYQQALGQGPQFIFQYYREEENGRGNFPPRFSGLQFPNYSSELNVNALELDDSALYLCASSSRDSPNTGELFFGEGSRLTVL.

The gene calls are TRBV7-2 and TRBJ1-5, with 7 bases identical to TRBD1. The V segment lost 5 bases and the J segment 0 bases; nucleotides outside the gene matches: 4. The length of the CDR3 is 15 residues. CDR1 is SGHTA and CDR2 is FQGNSA in the germline V gene. For the CDR3, the DNA is TGTGCCAGCAGCCCAGGGGGGAATAGCAATCAGCCCCAGCATTTT. Protein sequence: CASSPGGNSNQPQHF.

This chain joins TRBV7-2 and TRBJ2-1, with D tentatively TRBD1 (6 bases). Trimming removed 0 bases at V and 2 bases at J, with 11 bases between. Germline V gene data show CDR1 as SGHTA and CDR2 as FQGNSA. The CDR3 is 16 amino acids. CDR3 DNA: TGTGCCAGCAGCTTAGCCTTCGGGACAACCTACAATGAGCAGTTCTTC. It encodes CASSLAFGTTYNEQFF.

This clone was counted between two and nine times. The chain employs TRBV7-9 and TRBJ2-1; 9 nucleotides align to TRBD2. Germline CDR1 reads SEHNR; CDR2 reads FQNEAQ (reference sequence). This CDR3 is 14 amino acids long. V lost 5 bases to trimming and J lost 6 bases; unmatched junction nucleotides: 5. The CDR3 protein is CASSRGTSFNEQFF. CDR3 bases: TGTGCCAGCAGCCGCGGGACTAGCTTCAATGAGCAGTTCTTC.

This clone was found once. The rearrangement uses TRBV6-1 and TRBJ1-1, with 7 bases identical to TRBD1. CDR3 length equals 17 residues. V was clipped by 2 bases and J by 6 bases; unmatched bases: 15. Germline CDR1 reads MNHNS; CDR2 reads SASEGT. This CDR3 reads CASSEKLTGKAIAEAFF. CDR3 coding DNA: TGTGCCAGCAGTGAAAAGTTGACAGGGAAGGCGATCGCTGAAGCTTTCTTT.

The sample holds a few counts of this clone. The chain has TRBV5-6 and TRBJ2-1, with TRBD2 matching over 8 bases. The CDR3 loop spans 13 amino acids. V gave up 6 bases and J gave up 9 bases; unmatched junction bases: 8. Germline V CDR1 and CDR2: SGHDT, YYEEEE. The CDR3 DNA reads as TGTGCCAGCACCCCACGACTAGCGCGTGAGCAGTTCTTC. Encoded protein: CASTPRLAREQFF.

V usage is TRBV6-6 and J usage is TRBJ1-2; D might be TRBD1 (5 bases). The CDR3 runs to 13 residues. The V end lost 4 bases, the J end lost 7 bases, and 13 bases lay between the germline ends. The V gene's germline CDR1 is MNHNY and CDR2 SVGAGI (reference sequence). CDR3 DNA: TGTGCCAGCAGTTTGGGGGGAGTTGGTGGCTACACCTTC. Residues: CASSLGGVGGYTF.

The rearrangement joins TRBV29-1 to TRBJ2-3; D unclear. Germline V gives CDR1 SQVTM, CDR2 ANQGSEA. V was trimmed by 7 bases and J by 4 bases, leaving 12 bases between them. CDR3 length: 12 residues. The DNA of the CDR3 is TGCAGCGGCAGAGTCCGGGCAGATACGCAGTATTTT. Translation gives CSGRVRADTQYF.

The chain recombines TRBV6-5 with TRBJ2-1; 7 bases line up with TRBD1. The CDR3 covers 15 residues. With 3 bases clipped from V and 4 bases from J, the junction kept 6 bases outside the gene matches. Germline V gene lookup returns CDR1 MNHEY and CDR2 SVGAGI. The CDR3 loop reads CASSYKPGQYNEQFF. DNA for the CDR3: TGTGCCAGCAGTTATAAGCCGGGACAGTACAATGAGCAGTTCTTC.

This clone has only a few counts. The chain combines TRBV29-1 with TRBJ1-1, with D possibly TRBD1 on 5 matching bases. Trimming shortened V by 4 bases and J by 5 bases, and 14 bases separated the two germline ends. Germline CDR1 is SQVTM and CDR2 is ANQGSEA. The CDR3 extends over 13 amino acids. The CDR3 loop is CSVGGGRETEAFF. DNA for the CDR3: TGCAGCGTTGGGGGGGGGAGAGAAACTGAAGCTTTCTTT.

The genes are TRBV5-1 and TRBJ2-7; TRBD2 matches 11 bases. V was clipped by 4 bases and J by 0 bases; unmatched bases: 3. The CDR3 is 15 residues long. Per germline, CDR1 SGHRS and CDR2 YFSETQ. The CDR3 spells CASSPGLADSYEQYF. CDR3 coding DNA: TGCGCCAGCAGCCCGGGACTAGCGGACTCCTACGAGCAGTACTTC. Full variable domain (missing parts from reference TRBV5-1 and TRBJ2-7): KAGVTQTPRYLIKTRGQQVTLSCSPISGHRSVSWYQQTPGQGLQFLFEYFSETQRNKGNFPGRFSGRQFSNSRSEMNVSTLELGDSALYLCASSPGLADSYEQYFGPGTRLTVT.

The rearrangement uses TRBV5-1 and TRBJ1-4; tentative D call: TRBD1 (5 bases). V lost 0 bases to trimming and J lost 8 bases, with 11 bases between them. Germline CDR1 SGHRS, CDR2 YFSETQ. The CDR3 has 14 amino acids. This CDR3 reads CASSLVQGREKLFF. The DNA for the CDR3 is TGCGCCAGCAGCTTGGTTCAGGGTAGGGAAAAACTGTTTTTT.

The chain links TRBV27 to TRBJ1-5; perhaps TRBD1 as D (5 bases). Per the germline V gene, CDR1 is MNHEY and CDR2 is SMNVEV (reference sequence). This CDR3 has 14 residues. Trimming removed 2 bases from V and 0 bases from J, with 5 bases in between. The DNA for the CDR3 is TGTGCCAGCAGTTTAAGGGGTAGCAATCAGCCCCAGCATTTT. Protein sequence: CASSLRGSNQPQHF.

The rearrangement uses TRBV9 and TRBJ1-2; 8 bases match TRBD1. Germline CDR1 reads SGDLS; CDR2 reads YYNGEE. The ends lost 3 bases at V and 1 base at J; junction bases unmatched: 5. CDR3 size: 15 residues. As DNA, the CDR3 is TGTGCCAGCAGCGGGGGGGGACAGGATAACTATGGCTACACCTTC. Protein: CASSGGGQDNYGYTF.

The chain recombines TRBV7-6 with TRBJ1-1; D is ambiguous. The CDR3 extends over 13 amino acids. The V end was cut by 5 bases, the J end by 2 bases, with 9 bases between. Germline CDR1 SGHVS, CDR2 FNYEAQ. CDR3 amino acids: CASSTQSNTEAFF. CDR3 sequence (DNA): TGTGCCAGCAGCACACAGAGCAACACTGAAGCTTTCTTT.

The chain links TRBV5-1 to TRBJ2-1, with D possibly matching TRBD1 (5 bases). V lost 0 bases and J lost 9, with 7 bases in between. CDR1 is SGHRS, CDR2 YFSETQ, per germline. CDR3 size: 12 residues. The CDR3 is CASSLEGAEQFF. In DNA form, the CDR3 reads TGCGCCAGCAGCTTGGAAGGGGCTGAGCAGTTCTTC.

J is TRBJ2-1 and V is TRBV7-8, with 9 bases lining up with TRBD1. This CDR3 contains 17 residues. V shed 4 bases, J shed 7 bases, and the junction held 14 bases outside the gene matches. CDR1 is SGHVS and CDR2 is FQNEAQ in the germline V gene. The CDR3 coding sequence is TGTGCCAGCAGCTCCCCGGCCGGGACAGGGCTGGGAAATGAGCAGTTCTTC. It translates to CASSSPAGTGLGNEQFF.

This clone was counted a few times. The chain combines TRBV4-2 with TRBJ2-5, with D perhaps TRBD2 (6 bases). Trimming stripped 0 bases from V and 2 bases from J, with 16 bases between. Germline V CDR1 and CDR2: LGHNA, YNFKEQ. The CDR3 length is 17 residues. The CDR3 DNA follows: TGTGCCAGCAGCCAAGATTGGGGCGGGGCCAGACAAGAGACCCAGTACTTC. Protein sequence: CASSQDWGGARQETQYF.

The chain uses TRBV5-1 and TRBJ1-2; TRBD1 matches 9 bases. This CDR3 is built from 15 residues. The germline gives CDR1 SGHRS, CDR2 YFSETQ. V lost 1 base to trimming and J lost 6 bases; unmatched junction nucleotides: 7. This CDR3 reads CASSLTGTGSHGYTF. The CDR3 DNA reads as TGCGCCAGCAGCTTGACCGGGACAGGGTCTCATGGCTACACCTTC.

This clone was counted a few times. The V gene is TRBV5-8, the J gene TRBJ1-4, with D possibly matching TRBD1 (6 bases). CDR1 is SGHTS, CDR2 YDEGEE, per germline. V gave up 5 bases and J gave up 8 bases, with 13 bases separating them. CDR3 length: 13 residues. The CDR3 coding sequence is TGTGCCAGCAGTATACAGGGTACGGAAAAACTGTTTTTT. This translates into CASSIQGTEKLFF. Full variable domain (missing parts from reference TRBV5-8 and TRBJ1-4): EAGVTQSPTHLIKTRGQQATLRCSPISGHTSVYWYQQALGLGLQFLLWYDEGEERNRGNFPPRFSGRQFPNYSSELNVNALELEDSALYLCASSIQGTEKLFFGSGTQLSVL.

V is TRBV7-9 and J is TRBJ1-5; D may be TRBD1 (5 bases). From germline, CDR1 is SEHNR and CDR2 FQNEAQ (reference sequence). The CDR3 consists of 15 residues. Between the trimmed V and J ends, which lost 0 bases and 4 bases, there was a span of 10 bases. CDR3 sequence: CASSLAGPVNQPQHF. Here the CDR3 DNA reads TGTGCCAGCAGCTTAGCGGGGCCCGTGAATCAGCCCCAGCATTTT.

V is TRBV4-1 and J is TRBJ2-6; possible D gene TRBD1, 5 bases. The CDR3 runs to 15 residues. In germline, CDR1 is MGHRA, CDR2 YSYEKL. Trimming removed 2 bases from V and 2 bases from J, with 7 bases in between. CDR3 nucleotides: TGCGCCAGCAGCCAACCAGGGACTGGGGCCAACGTCCTGACTTTC. Translation: CASSQPGTGANVLTF.

The chain joins TRBV10-3 to TRBJ1-4; D uncertain. The CDR3 runs 15 residues. V was pared by 0 bases and J by 3 bases, with 8 bases between. The V gene's germline CDR1 is ENHRY and CDR2 SYGVKD. CDR3 in DNA: TGTGCCATCAGTGAGTCGACCGGAGCTAATGAAAAACTGTTTTTT. Amino acids: CAISESTGANEKLFF.

This chain joins TRBV28 and TRBJ2-1, with 11 bases that match TRBD2. This CDR3 contains 17 residues. Per the germline V gene, CDR1 is MDHEN and CDR2 is SYDVKM. V dropped 4 bases and J dropped 4; count of bases not matched to a gene: 9. The CDR3, as DNA: TGTGCCAGCAGTTCACAGGAGACTAGCGGGACGTACAATGAGCAGTTCTTC. The encoded protein is CASSSQETSGTYNEQFF.

The genes are TRBV28 and TRBJ1-5; 9 bases fit TRBD1. V lost 5 bases to trimming and J lost 1 base; unmatched junction nucleotides: 6. CDR3 length equals 16 residues. CDR1 and CDR2 from the germline V gene are MDHEN and SYDVKM. The CDR3 spells CASSRTGGMSNQPQHF. In nucleotides, the CDR3 is TGTGCCAGCAGTCGAACAGGGGGCATGAGCAATCAGCCCCAGCATTTT. The variable domain in full, completed from reference TRBV28 and TRBJ1-5, reads DVKVTQSSRYLVKRTGEKVFLECVQDMDHENMFWYRQDPGLGLRLIYFSYDVKMKEKGDIPEGYSVSREKKERFSLILESASTNQTSMYLCASSRTGGMSNQPQHFGDGTRLSIL.

The chain couples TRBV6-1 to TRBJ2-5, with TRBD2 as a possible D gene (5 bases). Germline V CDR1 and CDR2: MNHNS, SASEGT. Trimming pared 8 bases from V and 6 bases from J, leaving 19 bases between. The CDR3 length is 14 residues. In DNA, the CDR3 is TGTGCCAGCCATGGACTGGGGATTATGAAGACCCAGTACTTC. It codes for CASHGLGIMKTQYF.